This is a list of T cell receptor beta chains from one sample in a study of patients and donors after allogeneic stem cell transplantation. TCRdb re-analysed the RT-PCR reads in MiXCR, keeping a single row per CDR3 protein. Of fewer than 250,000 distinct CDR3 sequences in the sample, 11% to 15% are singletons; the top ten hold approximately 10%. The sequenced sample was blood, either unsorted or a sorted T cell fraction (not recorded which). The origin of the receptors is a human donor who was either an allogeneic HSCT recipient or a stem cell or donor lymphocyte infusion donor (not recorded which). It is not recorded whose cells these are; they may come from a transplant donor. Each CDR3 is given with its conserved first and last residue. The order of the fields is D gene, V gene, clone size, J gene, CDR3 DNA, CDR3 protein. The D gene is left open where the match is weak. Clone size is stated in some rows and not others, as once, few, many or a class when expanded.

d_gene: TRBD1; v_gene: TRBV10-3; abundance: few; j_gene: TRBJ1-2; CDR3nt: TGTGCCATCAGCGGTGACAGGGGTGGCTACACCTTC; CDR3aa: CAISGDRGGYTF
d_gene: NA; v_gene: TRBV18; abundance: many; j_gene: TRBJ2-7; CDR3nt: TGTGCCAGCTCACCGGACGCCACCTACGAGCAGTACTTC; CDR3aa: CASSPDATYEQYF
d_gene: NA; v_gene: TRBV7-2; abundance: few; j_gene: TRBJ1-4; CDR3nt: TGTGCCAGCAGCTTAGTTTCGGGGGGCAGCAATGAAAAACTGTTTTTT; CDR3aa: CASSLVSGGSNEKLFF
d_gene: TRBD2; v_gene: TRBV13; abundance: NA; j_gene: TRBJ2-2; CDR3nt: TGTGCCAGCAGCCCGCGGATCCGGGGGGGCTTAGACACCGGGGAGCTGTTTTTT; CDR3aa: CASSPRIRGGLDTGELFF
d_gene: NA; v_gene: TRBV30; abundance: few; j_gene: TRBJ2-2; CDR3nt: TGTGCCTGGAGTGTACTAAACACCGGGGAGCTGTTTTTT; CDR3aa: CAWSVLNTGELFF
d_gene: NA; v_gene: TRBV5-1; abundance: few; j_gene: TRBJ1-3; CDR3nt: TGCGCCAGCAGCCCCGGTTCAGCTGGAAACACCATATATTTT; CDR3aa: CASSPGSAGNTIYF
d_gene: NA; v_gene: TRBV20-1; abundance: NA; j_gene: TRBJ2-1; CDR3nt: TGCAGTGTTGGGAGAGTTCGGGAGCAGTTCTTC; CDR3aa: CSVGRVREQFF
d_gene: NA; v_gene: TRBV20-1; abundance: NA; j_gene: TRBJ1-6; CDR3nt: TGCAGTGCTAGACCCCTCGGAGGGGACTTACCCCTCCACTTT; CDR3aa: CSARPLGGDLPLHF
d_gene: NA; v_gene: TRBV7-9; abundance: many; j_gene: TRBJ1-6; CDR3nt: TGTGCCAGCAGCTCGGGACGGCCGGATTCACCCCTCCACTTT; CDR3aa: CASSSGRPDSPLHF
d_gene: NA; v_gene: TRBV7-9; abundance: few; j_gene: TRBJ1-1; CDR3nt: TGTGCCAGCAGCTTAGCCAGGGGATTTGAGGTGAACACTGAAGCTTTCTTT; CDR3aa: CASSLARGFEVNTEAFF
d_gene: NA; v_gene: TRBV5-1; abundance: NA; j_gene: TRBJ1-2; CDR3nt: TGCGCCAGCAGCTTGGACCAGGTCGGCGGCTACACCTTC; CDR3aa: CASSLDQVGGYTF
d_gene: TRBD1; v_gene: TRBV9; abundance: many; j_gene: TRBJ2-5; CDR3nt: TGTGCCAGCAGCGGAGGGGGACAGGGGATGGAGACCCAGTACTTC; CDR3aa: CASSGGGQGMETQYF
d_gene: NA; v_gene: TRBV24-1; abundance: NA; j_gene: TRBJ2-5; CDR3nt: TGTGCCACCTCGATTGGGGGCACAGAGACCCAGTACTTC; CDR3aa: CATSIGGTETQYF
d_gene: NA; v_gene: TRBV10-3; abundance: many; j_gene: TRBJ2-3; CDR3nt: TGTGCCATCAGTGAGGGCGCAGATACGCAGTATTTT; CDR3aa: CAISEGADTQYF
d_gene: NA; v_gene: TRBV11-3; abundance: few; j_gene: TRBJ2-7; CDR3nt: TGTGCCAGCAGCTCTGGGGACCGTGTTTCTGAGCAGTACTTC; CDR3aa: CASSSGDRVSEQYF
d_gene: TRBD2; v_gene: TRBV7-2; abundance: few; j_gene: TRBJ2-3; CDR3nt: TGTGCCAGCAGCTTAGCGAGGAGCGGGGATGCAGATACGCAGTATTTT; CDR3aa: CASSLARSGDADTQYF
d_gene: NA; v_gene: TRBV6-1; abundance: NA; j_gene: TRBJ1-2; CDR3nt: TGTGCCAGCATATCGGGACACATCTTCGGCTATGGCTACACCTTC; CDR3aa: CASISGHIFGYGYTF